This T cell receptor beta chain is from a study of blood T cell repertoires in COVID-19. As handled by the study authors: It was from reference gene primer amplification that nucleated cell counts were estimated. The table came from immunoSEQ multiplex PCR; TCRdb's copy has only in-frame clones and leaves some out. D and trimming were read from the DNA, whereas the V and J calls and clone size are those reported in that table. The sample includes 95,000 to 130,000 clones, less than 90% of them seen just once. Trimming took 3 bases from V and 2 from J, leaving 11 bases between them. The CDR3 consists of 14 residues. Germline loops: CDR1 SGHAT, CDR2 FQNNGV.

This receptor was taken from a man younger than 40 with acute or convalescent COVID-19. The sequencing input was peripheral blood. The chain links TRBV11-2 to TRBJ2-7; TRBD2 is a possible D gene (6 bases). The CDR3 DNA is TGTGCCAGCAGCTTCGGAGGGAGGACCTACGAGCAGTACTTC. Translated, it gives CASSFGGRTYEQYF.